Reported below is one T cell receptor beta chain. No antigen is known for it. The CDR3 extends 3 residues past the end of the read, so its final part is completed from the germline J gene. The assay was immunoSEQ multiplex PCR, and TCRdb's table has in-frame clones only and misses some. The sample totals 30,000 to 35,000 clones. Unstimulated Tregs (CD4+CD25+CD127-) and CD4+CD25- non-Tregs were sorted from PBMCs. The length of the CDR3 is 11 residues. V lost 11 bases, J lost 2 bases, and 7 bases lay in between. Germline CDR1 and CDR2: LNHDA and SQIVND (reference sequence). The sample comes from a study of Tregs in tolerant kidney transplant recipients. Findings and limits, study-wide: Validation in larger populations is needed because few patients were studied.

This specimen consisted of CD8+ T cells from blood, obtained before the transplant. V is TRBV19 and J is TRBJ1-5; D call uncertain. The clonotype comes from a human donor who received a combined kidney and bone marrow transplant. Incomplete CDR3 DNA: TGTGCCCCCCCAGGCAATCAGCCC. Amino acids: CAPPGNQP. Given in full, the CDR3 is CAPPGNQPQHF.